This T cell receptor beta chain was obtained from a study of PD-L1 blockade in urothelial cancer. Study-wide context: In the patient group, about 85% of the roughly 29 were males with bladder-origin urothelial cancer. It was at 3 weeks (second dose) and 6 weeks after treatment start that blood was analyzed. A median approximately 150,000 T cells were found in blood samples.

In its sample, this clone was seen once. Spiking of synthetic TCR analog templates was performed in each PCR. The repertoire was sequenced with immunoSEQ multiplex PCR; TCRdb's copy has only in-frame clones and lacks some. The table has about 81,000 clones, 90% to 95% seen once; the top ten hold around a tenth. The germline V gene has CDR1 SGHAT and CDR2 FQNNGV. This CDR3 comprises 16 residues. V was clipped by 6 bases and J by 5 bases; unmatched bases: 12. This sequence was found in a man aged 55 to 70 with urothelial cancer. The rearrangement links TRBV11-2 to TRBJ2-1; 8 bases match TRBD1. Sequencing was performed on PBMCs, taken around atezolizumab (anti-PD-L1) treatment. The CDR3, as DNA: TGTGCCAGCAGGCTCCTCGGGACAGGACCTAACAATGAGCAGTTCTTC. This encodes CASRLLGTGPNNEQFF. Looking up the rest from reference TRBV11-2 and TRBJ2-1 gives the full variable domain: EAGVAQSPRYKIIEKRQSVAFWCNPISGHATLYWYQQILGQGPKLLIQFQNNGVVDDSQLPKDRFSAERLKGVDSTLKIQPAKLEDSAVYLCASRLLGTGPNNEQFFGPGTRLTVL.